These 32 T cell receptor beta chains share one sample of origin, sequenced in a study of prognosis after radiotherapy for stage I lung cancer. Using two-round multiplex PCR, the authors amplified TCR beta CDR3 from genomic DNA. Amplification during the initial PCR round employed primers specific to each TRBV and TRBJ gene. TCRdb fed the multiplex PCR reads into MiXCR, producing one record per CDR3 protein. The data show 20,000 to 30,000 distinct CDR3 sequences, 35% to 40% seen once. The starting material was PBMCs, obtained before or after stereotactic body radiation therapy (not recorded which). These receptors came from a donor aged 50 or older with non-small cell lung cancer.

This clonotype occurred many times. J is TRBJ2-7 and V is TRBV4-1; D remains ambiguous. CDR3 length: 13 residues. V shed 4 bases and J shed 2 bases, with 9 bases lying between them. The germline V gene encodes CDR1 MGHRA and CDR2 YSYEKL. For the CDR3, the DNA is TGCGCCAGCAGCCTTCGCTCGCCCTACGAGCAGTACTTC. Its translation: CASSLRSPYEQYF.

A word on this clonotype: A far larger clone is just one base off, so this is likely a read error. The J gene is TRBJ1-1, the V gene TRBV6-4, with D uncertain. Looked up from germline, CDR1 is MRHNA and CDR2 is SNTAGT. The CDR3 is 14 amino acids. Trimming cost V 9 bases and J 2 bases, with 16 bases left between them. The CDR3 loop is CASSYMDLNTEAFF. The CDR3 region has the DNA TGTGCCAGTAGCTACATGGACCTAAACACTGAAGCTTTCTTT.

Turning to this clonotype: Since a far larger clone is one base different, this is likely a read error. The rearrangement joins TRBV25-1 to TRBJ2-5; D possibly corresponds to TRBD2 (7 bases). The J call may be in error: the DNA end matches TRBJ2-1 better. Germline values: CDR1 MGHDK, CDR2 SYGVNS. The CDR3 is 14 residues long. CDR3 nucleotide sequence: TGTGCCATCAGTGAAGGGGGACTAACCAATGAGCAGTTCTTC. The encoded protein is CAISEGGLTNEQFF.

This clonotype was observed many times. The chain uses TRBV20-1 and TRBJ1-2; TRBD1 agrees at 9 bases. This CDR3 has 13 amino acids. The ends lost 5 bases at V and 8 bases at J; junction bases unmatched: 9. Germline CDR1 DFQATT, CDR2 SNEGSKA (reference sequence). The CDR3 protein is CSALRDRADGYTF. The CDR3 coding sequence is TGCAGTGCTTTAAGGGACAGGGCGGACGGCTACACCTTC.

This clonotype was detected many times. The rearrangement links TRBV20-1 to TRBJ2-3, with D perhaps matching TRBD2 (5 bases). The germline CDR1 and CDR2 sequences are DFQATT and SNEGSKA (reference sequence). CDR3 length equals 16 residues. Trimming stripped 2 bases from V and 8 bases from J, with 23 bases between. The CDR3 is CSARPGITKSRSTQYF. The DNA of the CDR3 is TGCAGTGCTAGACCCGGGATTACGAAATCCAGGAGTACGCAGTATTTT.

This clonotype was observed many times. The chain combines TRBV18 with TRBJ2-7; D is unresolved. Trimming removed 6 bases from V and 4 bases from J, with 13 bases in between. The germline V gene encodes CDR1 KGHSH and CDR2 LQKENI. This CDR3 spans 13 amino acids. CDR3 coding DNA: TGTGCCAGCTCCCAGAGCCGTCTATACGAGCAGTACTTC. Translated: CASSQSRLYEQYF.

For this clonotype: A much larger clone differs from this one at a single base, so this may be a read error. The V gene is TRBV20-1, the J gene TRBJ2-7, with 10 bases fitting TRBD2. The CDR3 consists of 13 residues. Germline CDR1 DFQATT, CDR2 SNEGSKA (reference sequence). This CDR3 reads CSSRGTSVYEQYF. Written as DNA, the CDR3 is TGCAGTTCTAGAGGGACTAGCGTCTACGAGCAGTACTTC.

In its sample, this clonotype was seen many times. This chain joins TRBV20-1 and TRBJ1-1; unclear D gene. The germline V and J ends were trimmed by 0 bases and 0 bases, with 5 bases remaining between them. Germline values: CDR1 DFQATT, CDR2 SNEGSKA (reference sequence). This CDR3 spans 13 amino acids. The CDR3 is CSAREDLNTEAFF. Here the CDR3 DNA reads TGCAGTGCTAGAGAAGATTTGAACACTGAAGCTTTCTTT.

This clonotype occurred many times. The rearrangement joins TRBV5-1 to TRBJ1-5, with 7 bases fitting TRBD1. The CDR3 is 17 residues long. CDR1 is SGHRS and CDR2 is YFSETQ in the germline V gene. Trimming took 1 base from V and 2 from J; bases not matched to a gene: 9. CDR3 region: CASSLLVDRVGNQPQHF. The DNA for the CDR3 is TGCGCCAGCAGCTTGCTCGTCGACAGGGTCGGCAATCAGCCCCAGCATTTT.

Ten or more counts support this clonotype. The chain joins TRBV6-1 to TRBJ2-7; 14 bases match TRBD2. There are 15 residues in the CDR3. J lost 6 bases, V lost 2 bases, and 3 bases had no gene match. From germline, CDR1 is MNHNS and CDR2 SASEGT. The DNA of the CDR3 is TGTGCCAGCAGTGAACCGGGACTAGCGGGAGTCGAGCAGTACTTC. It codes for CASSEPGLAGVEQYF.

This clonotype was counted many times. The chain recombines TRBV30 with TRBJ2-2; TRBD2 is a possible D gene (5 bases). This CDR3 is 12 amino acids long. Germline V gives CDR1 GTSNPN, CDR2 SVGIG (reference sequence). The ends were cut back, 4 bases at V and 7 bases at J, with 10 bases in the middle. The CDR3 spells CAWNWGDGELFF. CDR3 DNA: TGTGCCTGGAATTGGGGAGACGGGGAGCTGTTTTTT.

As regards this clonotype: A read error may explain this, as a much larger clone is one base away. V gene TRBV7-6 combines with J gene TRBJ2-3, with D perhaps TRBD2 (5 bases). V was pared by 2 bases and J by 6 bases, with 9 bases between. Per germline, CDR1 SGHVS and CDR2 FNYEAQ. This CDR3 is built from 13 residues. The CDR3 bases are TGTGCCAGCAGCTTATCGACGGGGGATACGCAGTATTTT. It is translated as CASSLSTGDTQYF.

About this clonotype itself: The likely explanation is a read error, given a far larger clone one base away. The chain carries TRBV6-6 and TRBJ1-1, with a weak D call TRBD1 (5 bases). Trimming left V 10 bases short and J 6 bases short, with 12 bases between. CDR1 is MNHNY, CDR2 SVGAGI, per germline (reference sequence). The CDR3 is 11 amino acids. CDR3 sequence reads: CATFQGSEAFF. DNA for the CDR3: TGTGCCACGTTTCAGGGCTCTGAAGCTTTCTTT.

The chain couples TRBV12-3 or TRBV12-4 to TRBJ2-2, with TRBD1 matching 10 bases. Unmatched junction bases numbered 13, after V lost 6 bases and J lost 9 bases. CDR3 length: 16 amino acids. The CDR3 DNA is TGTGCCAGCAGCCCAATCGACAGGGGGCAGGTCTGGGAGCTGTTTTTT. Translation gives CASSPIDRGQVWELFF.

This chain connects TRBV6-5 to TRBJ2-2; TRBD1 matches at 9 bases. From germline, CDR1 is MNHEY and CDR2 SVGAGI. This CDR3 is built from 17 residues. V shed 4 bases and J 2 bases; nucleotides not matched to a gene: 8. CDR3 sequence: CASSSPPGQGNTGELFF. In nucleotides, the CDR3 is TGTGCCAGCAGTTCACCTCCGGGACAGGGTAACACCGGGGAGCTGTTTTTT.

The chain employs TRBV18 and TRBJ2-5; weak D call: TRBD1 (7 bases). CDR3 length equals 16 residues. The germline CDR1 and CDR2 sequences are KGHSH and LQKENI. V shed 0 bases and J shed 1 base, with 12 bases lying between them. The CDR3 DNA reads as TGTGCCAGCTCACCACCGCAGGGGGGATCCCAAGAGACCCAGTACTTC. This codes for CASSPPQGGSQETQYF.

This clonotype was counted many times. The V gene is TRBV30, the J gene TRBJ2-2; D could derive from TRBD1 or TRBD2 (5 bases each). The V end was cut by 0 bases, the J end by 6 bases, with 5 bases between. Germline V CDR1 and CDR2: GTSNPN, SVGIG (reference sequence). This CDR3 contains 12 residues. The CDR3 DNA is TGTGCCTGGAGTGTGGGGGCCGGGGAGCTGTTTTTT. It translates to CAWSVGAGELFF.

The gene calls are TRBV3-1 and TRBJ2-1; the D is unclear. V lost 4 bases and J 7 bases, leaving 14 bases between the germline ends. This CDR3 is 14 amino acids long. The germline V gene has CDR1 LGHDT and CDR2 YNNKEL (reference sequence). The CDR3 DNA sequence: TGTGCCAGCAGCCCCGCCGGGTACAGTAATGAGCAGTTCTTC. Translating gives CASSPAGYSNEQFF.

The rearrangement joins TRBV20-1 to TRBJ2-5; 10 bases are a match to TRBD1. CDR1 and CDR2 from the germline V gene are DFQATT and SNEGSKA (reference sequence). The J segment lost 5 bases and the V segment lost 8 bases, leaving 8 bases of the junction unmatched. CDR3 size: 13 residues. CDR3 in DNA: TGCAGTACCCGAGACAGGGGGCTTGAGACCCAGTACTTC. The encoded protein is CSTRDRGLETQYF.

The table lists this clonotype with many counts. The rearrangement uses TRBV6-5 and TRBJ2-3; 9 positions match TRBD2. J lost 4 bases, V lost 4 bases, and 18 bases had no gene match. The CDR3 extends over 19 amino acids. Germline V gene data show CDR1 as MNHEY and CDR2 as SVGAGI. The CDR3 bases are TGTGCCAGCAGTTCCCCCCGGGGGAGGAGCGGGAGGTCTGCAGATACGCAGTATTTT. It translates to CASSSPRGRSGRSADTQYF.

This clonotype was counted a single time. A much larger clone sits a single nucleotide away, making a read error possible. V and J are TRBV5-4 and TRBJ2-2; 14 positions agree with TRBD2. The length of the CDR3 is 18 residues. Germline V lookup: CDR1 SGHNT, CDR2 YYREEE (reference sequence). The CDR3 is CAGSRRLAGGPDTGELFF. The DNA of the CDR3 is TGTGCCGGCAGCCGACGACTAGCGGGAGGGCCGGACACCGGGGAGCTGTTTTTT.

A remark on this clonotype: A read error is likely here: a far larger clone is one base away. V usage is TRBV5-1 and J usage is TRBJ2-7; maybe TRBD1 (5 bases). The J call may be incorrect, as the DNA end agrees better with TRBJ1-2. The germline V gene encodes CDR1 SGHRS and CDR2 YFSETQ. The CDR3 runs 13 residues. The CDR3 protein is CASSLDRSFCYTF. Written as DNA, the CDR3 is TGCGCCAGCAGCTTGGACAGGTCCTTTTGCTACACCTTC.

On this clonotype: A much larger clonotype is one base distant, so this may be a read error. The CDR3 is CSARWLADTQYF. CDR3 DNA: TGCAGTGCTAGATGGTTAGCGGATACGCAGTATTTT. V gene TRBV20-1 combines with J gene TRBJ2-3; D is possibly TRBD2 (5 bases). Trimming removed 2 bases at V and 6 bases at J, with 9 bases between. Per the germline V gene, CDR1 is DFQATT and CDR2 is SNEGSKA (reference sequence). The CDR3 has 12 amino acids.

The rearrangement links TRBV20-1 to TRBJ2-3; 9 positions match TRBD2. Germline CDR1 is DFQATT and CDR2 is SNEGSKA (reference sequence). The CDR3 spans 14 residues. The V gene end was trimmed by 7 bases and the J gene end by 4 bases; junction bases not matched to a gene: 9. As DNA, the CDR3 is TGCAGTGTTAGCCGTGCGGGAGGGGCAGATACGCAGTATTTT. Protein sequence: CSVSRAGGADTQYF.

There are many counts of this clonotype. This chain connects TRBV5-1 to TRBJ2-3; possibly TRBD1 for D (6 bases). From germline, CDR1 is SGHRS and CDR2 YFSETQ. The V and J ends lost 0 bases and 1 base respectively, with 15 bases between them. CDR3 length equals 17 residues. CDR3 DNA sequence: TGCGCCAGCAGCTTGGTAGGGGGTAGCGCAGGCACAGATACGCAGTATTTT. Translation gives CASSLVGGSAGTDTQYF.

This clonotype was seen ten or more times. The chain joins TRBV4-1 to TRBJ2-1, with D tentatively TRBD2 (6 bases). The CDR3 spans 15 residues. Germline values: CDR1 MGHRA, CDR2 YSYEKL. V lost 5 bases, J lost 2 bases, and 13 bases lay in between. CDR3 loop: CASSRRVGPYNEQFF. Here the CDR3 DNA reads TGCGCCAGCAGCAGGAGGGTGGGCCCCTACAATGAGCAGTTCTTC.

This clonotype was detected ten times or more. This sequence joins TRBV6-1 and TRBJ1-1; no reliable D call. V dropped 7 bases and J dropped 6 bases, with 15 bases sitting between them. This CDR3 spans 13 amino acids. Germline loops: CDR1 MNHNS, CDR2 SASEGT. The CDR3 nucleotides are TGTGCCAGCACCCCTGGATGGAAAGCTGAAGCTTTCTTT. Protein sequence: CASTPGWKAEAFF.

This clonotype showed up just a few times. The CDR3 DNA reads as TGCAGTGCTAGACACTGGCGTTCCTACAATGAGCAGTTCTTC. Its translation is CSARHWRSYNEQFF. This chain links TRBV20-1 with TRBJ2-1; D is undetermined. Trimming took off 2 bases at V and 1 base at J, with 9 bases between the two ends. There are 14 residues in the CDR3. Germline V gene data show CDR1 as DFQATT and CDR2 as SNEGSKA (reference sequence).

This chain uses TRBV12-3 or TRBV12-4 with TRBJ2-2; no clear D gene. The ends were cut back, 7 bases at V and 4 bases at J, with 16 bases in the middle. The length of the CDR3 is 15 residues. CDR3 coding DNA: TGTGCCAGCACCCCTAGTGTTAGGGCCACCGGGGAGCTGTTTTTT. Translating gives CASTPSVRATGELFF.

There are many counts of this clonotype. The chain carries TRBV6-1 and TRBJ1-3; D is ambiguous. V lost 6 bases and J lost 4, with 10 bases in between. Germline V gene lookup returns CDR1 MNHNS and CDR2 SASEGT. CDR3 length: 13 amino acids. The CDR3 DNA reads TGTGCCAGCAGCGTACAAGTCGGAAACACCATATATTTT. As protein: CASSVQVGNTIYF.

The chain carries TRBV5-1 and TRBJ2-7; 10 nucleotides line up with TRBD1. CDR1 and CDR2 from the germline V gene are SGHRS and YFSETQ. V lost 2 bases and J lost 5; bases outside the gene matches: 7. The CDR3 extends over 15 amino acids. The CDR3 protein is CASSFSGTGANEQYF. The CDR3 DNA reads TGCGCCAGCAGCTTCTCCGGGACAGGGGCCAACGAGCAGTACTTC.

The table lists this clonotype with many counts. V is TRBV6-2 or TRBV6-3 and J is TRBJ1-4; 7 nucleotides line up with TRBD1. V dropped 6 bases and J dropped 4; count of bases not matched to a gene: 8. The CDR3 loop spans 15 amino acids. Germline-derived CDR1 and CDR2 are MNHEY and SVGEGT. The chain's CDR3 is CASRSRQGHNEKLFF. In DNA form, the CDR3 reads TGTGCCAGCAGAAGCCGACAGGGCCATAATGAAAAACTGTTTTTT.